The 6 T cell receptor beta chains presented below share a single source sample, sequenced in a study of cytomegalovirus exposure and HLA in healthy donors. In the PCR, 60 Vbeta and 13 Jbeta primers were used. Assay: immunoSEQ multiplex PCR; the TCRdb copy retains only in-frame clones and omits some. The data hold fewer than 250,000 clones, with approximately 81% observed a single time. The sample consisted of PBMCs. The receptors shown here come from a human donor in good health.

Comment on this clone: The junction departs from germline at one end; a sequencing error may be responsible. The chain links TRBV5-3 to TRBJ2-3; the match to TRBD2 covers 9 bases. TRBV5-3 is labeled an ORF, and its function is uncertain. The CDR3 has 15 residues. The CDR3 nucleotides are TGTGCCAGAAGCTCCGGGGGGACTAGCAAAGATACGCAGTATTTT. Protein product: CARSSGGTSKDTQYF.

CDR3 bases: TGTGCCAGCTCACCGGTAGGGGGTACTACAGAGACCCAGTACTTC. Translation gives CASSPVGGTTETQYF. The chain recombines TRBV18 with TRBJ2-5; TRBD1 might be the D (6 bases). CDR1 KGHSH and CDR2 LQKENI come from the germline V gene. This CDR3 spans 15 amino acids. V was shortened by 3 bases and J by 4 bases, with 15 bases between the two germline ends. The full variable domain, rest sourced from reference TRBV18 and TRBJ2-5, is NAGVMQNPRHLVRRRGQEARLRCSPMKGHSHVYWYRQLPEEGLKFMVYLQKENIIDESGMPKERFSAEFPKEGPSILRIQQVVRGDSAAYFCASSPVGGTTETQYFGPGTRLLVL.

The chain has TRBV7-8 and TRBJ1-1, with a tentative D call TRBD1 (5 bases). The CDR3 loop spans 13 amino acids. V was trimmed by 5 bases and J by 5 bases, leaving 12 bases between them. The germline V gene encodes CDR1 SGHVS and CDR2 FQNEAQ. CDR3 nucleotide sequence: TGTGCCAGCAGCGGCGGACATAAAACTGAAGCTTTCTTT. It codes for CASSGGHKTEAFF. Full variable domain (remainder filled in from reference TRBV7-8 and TRBJ1-1): GAGVSQSPRYKVAKRGQDVALRCDPISGHVSLFWYQQALGQGPEFLTYFQNEAQLDKSGLPSDRFFAERPEGSVSTLKIQRTQQEDSAVYLCASSGGHKTEAFFGQGTRLTVV.

The chain recombines TRBV6-5 with TRBJ2-7, with D perhaps matching TRBD2 (6 bases). Germline V gives CDR1 MNHEY, CDR2 SVGAGI. Between the trimmed V and J ends, which lost 4 bases and 6 bases, there was a span of 16 bases. The CDR3 contains 14 residues. This CDR3 reads CASSWGTARGEQYF. Here the CDR3 DNA reads TGTGCCAGCAGTTGGGGGACTGCGCGTGGCGAGCAGTACTTC.

The V call is TRBV10-3, the J call TRBJ2-1; 8 bases align to TRBD2. J gave up 0 bases and V 4 bases, and 5 bases lay outside the gene matches. The CDR3 loop spans 16 amino acids. Germline assignment: CDR1 ENHRY and CDR2 SYGVKD. The chain's CDR3 is CAISVTSGDSYNEQFF. CDR3 DNA: TGTGCCATCAGTGTAACTAGCGGAGACTCCTACAATGAGCAGTTCTTC.

The chain combines TRBV9 with TRBJ1-1, with TRBD1 identical over 9 bases. The CDR3 has 16 amino acids. Per germline, CDR1 SGDLS and CDR2 YYNGEE. With 0 bases clipped from V and 3 bases from J, the junction kept 6 bases outside the gene matches. The CDR3 here is CASSVAGTGLDTEAFF. CDR3 bases: TGTGCCAGCAGCGTAGCCGGGACAGGGCTGGACACTGAAGCTTTCTTT.